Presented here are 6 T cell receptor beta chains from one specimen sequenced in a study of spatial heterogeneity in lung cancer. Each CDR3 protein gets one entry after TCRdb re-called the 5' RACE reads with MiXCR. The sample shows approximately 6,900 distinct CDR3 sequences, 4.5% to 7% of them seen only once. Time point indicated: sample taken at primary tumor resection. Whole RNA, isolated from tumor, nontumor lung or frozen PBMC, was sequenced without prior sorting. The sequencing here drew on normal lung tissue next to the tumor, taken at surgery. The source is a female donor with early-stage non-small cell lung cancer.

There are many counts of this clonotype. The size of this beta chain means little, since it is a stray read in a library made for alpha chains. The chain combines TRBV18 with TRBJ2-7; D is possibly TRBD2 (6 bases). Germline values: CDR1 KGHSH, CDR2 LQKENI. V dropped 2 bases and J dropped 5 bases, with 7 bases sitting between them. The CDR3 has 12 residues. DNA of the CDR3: TGTGCCAGCTCACCATCGGGGGACGAGCAGTACTTC. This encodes CASSPSGDEQYF.

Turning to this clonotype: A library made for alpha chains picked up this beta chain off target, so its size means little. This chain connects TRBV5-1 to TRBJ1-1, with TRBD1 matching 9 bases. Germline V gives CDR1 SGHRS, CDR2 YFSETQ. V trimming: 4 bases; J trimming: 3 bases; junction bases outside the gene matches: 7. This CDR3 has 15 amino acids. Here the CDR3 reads CASSPDRGGYTEAFF. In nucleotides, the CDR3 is TGCGCCAGCAGCCCGGACAGGGGCGGGTACACTGAAGCTTTCTTT.

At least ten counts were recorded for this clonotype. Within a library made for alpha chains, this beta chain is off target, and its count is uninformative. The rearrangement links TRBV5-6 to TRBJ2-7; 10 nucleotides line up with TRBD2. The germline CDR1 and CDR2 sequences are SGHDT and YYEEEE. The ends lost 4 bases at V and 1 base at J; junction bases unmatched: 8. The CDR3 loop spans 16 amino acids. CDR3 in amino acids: CASSPALAGYSYEQYF. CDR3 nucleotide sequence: TGTGCCAGCAGCCCCGCACTAGCGGGATATTCCTACGAGCAGTACTTC. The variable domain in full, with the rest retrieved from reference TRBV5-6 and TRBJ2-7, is DAGVTQSPTHLIKTRGQQVTLRCSPKSGHDTVSWYQQALGQGPQFIFQYYEEEERQRGNFPDRFSGHQFPNYSSELNVNALLLGDSALYLCASSPALAGYSYEQYFGPGTRLTVT.

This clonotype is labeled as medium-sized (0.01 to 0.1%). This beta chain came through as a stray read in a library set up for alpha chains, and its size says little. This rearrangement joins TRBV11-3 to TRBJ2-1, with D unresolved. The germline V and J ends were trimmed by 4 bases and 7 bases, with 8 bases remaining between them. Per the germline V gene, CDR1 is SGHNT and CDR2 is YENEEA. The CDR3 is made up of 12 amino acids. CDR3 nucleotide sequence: TGTGCCAGCAGCTCAGAAGGAAATGAGCAGTTCTTC. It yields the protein CASSSEGNEQFF. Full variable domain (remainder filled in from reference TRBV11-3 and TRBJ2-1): EAGVVQSPRYKIIEKKQPVAFWCNPISGHNTLYWYLQNLGQGPELLIRYENEEAVDDSQLPKDRFSAERLKGVDSTLKIQPAELGDSAVYLCASSSEGNEQFFGPGTRLTVL.

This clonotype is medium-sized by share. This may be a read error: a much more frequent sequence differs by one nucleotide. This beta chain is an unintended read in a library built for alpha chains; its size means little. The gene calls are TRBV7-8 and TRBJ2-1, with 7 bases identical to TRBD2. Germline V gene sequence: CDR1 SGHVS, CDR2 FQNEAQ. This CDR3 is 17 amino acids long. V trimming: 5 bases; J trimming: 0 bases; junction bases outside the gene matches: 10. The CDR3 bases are TGTGCCAGCAGCCCAAAGTGGGGGGGGATCTCCTACAATGAGCAGTTCTTC. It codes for CASSPKWGGISYNEQFF.

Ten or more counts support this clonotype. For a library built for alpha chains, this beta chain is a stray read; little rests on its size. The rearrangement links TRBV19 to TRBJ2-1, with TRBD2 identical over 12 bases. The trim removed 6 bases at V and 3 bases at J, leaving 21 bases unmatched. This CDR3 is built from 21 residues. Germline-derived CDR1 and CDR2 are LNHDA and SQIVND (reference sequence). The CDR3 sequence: CASSRTSGISFPIDIYNEQFF. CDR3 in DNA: TGTGCCAGTAGCAGGACTAGCGGGATATCTTTTCCTATAGATATCTACAATGAGCAGTTCTTC.